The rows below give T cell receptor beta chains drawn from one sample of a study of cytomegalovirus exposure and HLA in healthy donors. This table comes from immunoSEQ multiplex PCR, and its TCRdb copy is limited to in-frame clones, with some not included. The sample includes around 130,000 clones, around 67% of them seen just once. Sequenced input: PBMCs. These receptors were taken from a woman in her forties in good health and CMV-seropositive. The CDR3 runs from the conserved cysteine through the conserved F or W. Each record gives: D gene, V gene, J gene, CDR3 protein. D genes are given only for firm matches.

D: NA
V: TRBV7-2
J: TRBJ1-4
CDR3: CASSPQPGGGSEKLFF

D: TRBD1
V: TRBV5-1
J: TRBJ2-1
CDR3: CASSLVGQGVKGDEQFF

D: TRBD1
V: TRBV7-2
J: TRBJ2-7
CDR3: CASSYKIKDRGNYEQYF

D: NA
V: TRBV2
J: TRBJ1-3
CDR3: CASSPQGSSGNTIYF

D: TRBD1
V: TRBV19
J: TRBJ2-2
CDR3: CASSMRDRAVGELFF

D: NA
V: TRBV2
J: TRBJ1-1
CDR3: CASSERRDTEAFF

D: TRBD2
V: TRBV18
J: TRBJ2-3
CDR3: CASSAATSGGSYF

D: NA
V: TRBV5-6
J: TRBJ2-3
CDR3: CASSQDLAGSADTQYF

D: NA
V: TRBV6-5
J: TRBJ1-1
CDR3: CASGESLNTEAFF

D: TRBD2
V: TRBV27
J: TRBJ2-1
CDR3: CASRTSGTSYNEQFF

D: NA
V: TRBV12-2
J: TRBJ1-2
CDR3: CASRLSSEANYGYTF

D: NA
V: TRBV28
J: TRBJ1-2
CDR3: CASSSYGYTF

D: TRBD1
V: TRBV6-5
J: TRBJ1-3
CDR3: CASSYSSGGTGTIYF

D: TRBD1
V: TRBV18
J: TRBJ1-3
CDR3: CASSRPGTGSENTIYF

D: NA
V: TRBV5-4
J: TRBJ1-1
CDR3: CASSLVGGVEAFF

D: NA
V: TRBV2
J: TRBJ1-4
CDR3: CASSEIEVFGEKLFF

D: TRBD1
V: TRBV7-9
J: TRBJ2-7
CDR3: CASSLVQGAREQYF

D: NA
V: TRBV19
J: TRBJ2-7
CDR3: CASSIDKSSYEQYF

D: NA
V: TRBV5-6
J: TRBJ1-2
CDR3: CASSSPSGVEISYGYTF

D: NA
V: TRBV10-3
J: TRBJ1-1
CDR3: CAISREPTEAFF

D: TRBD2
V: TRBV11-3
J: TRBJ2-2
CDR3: CASSLVAGGRTGELFF

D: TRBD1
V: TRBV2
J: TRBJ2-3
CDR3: CASSWDRGVITDTQYF

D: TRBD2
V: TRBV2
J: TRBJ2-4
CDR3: CASSEGLAGGPLAKNIQYF

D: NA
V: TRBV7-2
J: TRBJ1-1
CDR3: CASSLVPGEAFF

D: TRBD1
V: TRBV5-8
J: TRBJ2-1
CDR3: CASSRENRGPYNEQFF

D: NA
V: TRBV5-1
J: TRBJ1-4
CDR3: CASKIGALNEKLFF

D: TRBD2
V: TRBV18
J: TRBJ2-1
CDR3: CASSPLAGVYNEQFF

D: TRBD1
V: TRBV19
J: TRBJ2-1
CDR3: CASSPWTGGRSNEQFF

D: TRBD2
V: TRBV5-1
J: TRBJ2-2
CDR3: CASSLDSGGPTTGELFF

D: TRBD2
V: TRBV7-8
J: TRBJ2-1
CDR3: CASSLVLAGVQQFF